This TCR beta chain came from a study of prognosis after radiotherapy for stage I lung cancer. Study-level background: For radiotherapy, patients got SBRT split into 3 to 5 fractions, giving a biologically effective dose of at least 100 Gy.

CDR3 length equals 13 residues. V was pared by 5 bases and J by 6 bases, with 14 bases between. The germline V gene has CDR1 MDHEN and CDR2 SYDVKM. With two-round multiplex PCR, TCR beta CDR3 sequences were amplified from genomic DNA. Every TRBV and TRBJ gene had its own specific primer in first-round PCR. TCRdb independently ran MiXCR on the multiplex PCR reads; one entry per CDR3 protein. The sample has tens of thousands of distinct CDR3 sequences, 35% to 45% seen once. This clonotype was counted at least ten times. This rearrangement joins TRBV28 to TRBJ2-7, with a weak D call TRBD1 (5 bases). The specimen comprised PBMCs, sampled before or after stereotactic body radiation therapy (not recorded which). This clonotype originated in a donor over 45 with non-small cell lung cancer. CDR3 residues: CASSTRQSPEQYF. CDR3 nucleotides: TGTGCCAGCAGTACCCGACAGTCCCCCGAGCAGTACTTC.